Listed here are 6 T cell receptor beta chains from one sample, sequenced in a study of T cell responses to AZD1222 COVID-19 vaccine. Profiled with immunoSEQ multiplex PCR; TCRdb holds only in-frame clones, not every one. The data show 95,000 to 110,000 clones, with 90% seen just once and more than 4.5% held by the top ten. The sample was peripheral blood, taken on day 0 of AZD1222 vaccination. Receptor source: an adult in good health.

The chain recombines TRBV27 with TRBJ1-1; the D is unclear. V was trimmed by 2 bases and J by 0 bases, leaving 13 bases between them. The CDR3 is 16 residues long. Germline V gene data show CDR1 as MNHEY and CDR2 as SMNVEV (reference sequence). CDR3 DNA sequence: TGTGCCAGCAGTTTAGCCCCTTCGCAGATGAACACTGAAGCTTTCTTT. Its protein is CASSLAPSQMNTEAFF.

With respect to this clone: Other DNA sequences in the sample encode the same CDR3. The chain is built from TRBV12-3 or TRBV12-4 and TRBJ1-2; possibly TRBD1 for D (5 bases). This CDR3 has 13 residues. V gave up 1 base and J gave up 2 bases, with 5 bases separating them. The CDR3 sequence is CASSLGGNYGYTF. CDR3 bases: TGTGCCAGCAGTTTAGGGGGGAACTATGGCTACACCTTC.

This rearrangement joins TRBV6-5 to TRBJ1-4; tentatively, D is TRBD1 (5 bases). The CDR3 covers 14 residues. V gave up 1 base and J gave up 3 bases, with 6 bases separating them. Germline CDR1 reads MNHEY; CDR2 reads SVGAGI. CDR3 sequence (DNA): TGTGCCAGCAGTTACTTGGGACCTAATGAAAAACTGTTTTTT. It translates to CASSYLGPNEKLFF.

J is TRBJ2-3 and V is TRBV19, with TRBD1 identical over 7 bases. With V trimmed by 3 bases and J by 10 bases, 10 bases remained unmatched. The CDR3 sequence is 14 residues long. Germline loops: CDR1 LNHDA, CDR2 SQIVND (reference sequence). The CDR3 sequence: CASSILFRDSSQYF. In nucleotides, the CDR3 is TGTGCCAGTAGTATCCTCTTCCGGGACAGCTCGCAGTATTTT.

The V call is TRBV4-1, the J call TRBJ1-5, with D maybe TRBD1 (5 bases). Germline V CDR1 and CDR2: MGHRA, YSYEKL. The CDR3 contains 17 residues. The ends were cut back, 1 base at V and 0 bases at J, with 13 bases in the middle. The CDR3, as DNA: TGCGCCAGCAGCCAAGGGGGACGGACCCATAGCAATCAGCCCCAGCATTTT. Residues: CASSQGGRTHSNQPQHF.

The CDR3 nucleotides read TGTGCCAGCAGCCTTCGACCCGAACGTAATTCACCCCTCCACTTT. Translated: CASSLRPERNSPLHF. The chain links TRBV6-5 to TRBJ1-6, with D hard to call. This CDR3 comprises 15 residues. The germline CDR1 and CDR2 sequences are MNHEY and SVGAGI. V lost 6 bases, J lost 6 bases, and 15 bases lay in between.